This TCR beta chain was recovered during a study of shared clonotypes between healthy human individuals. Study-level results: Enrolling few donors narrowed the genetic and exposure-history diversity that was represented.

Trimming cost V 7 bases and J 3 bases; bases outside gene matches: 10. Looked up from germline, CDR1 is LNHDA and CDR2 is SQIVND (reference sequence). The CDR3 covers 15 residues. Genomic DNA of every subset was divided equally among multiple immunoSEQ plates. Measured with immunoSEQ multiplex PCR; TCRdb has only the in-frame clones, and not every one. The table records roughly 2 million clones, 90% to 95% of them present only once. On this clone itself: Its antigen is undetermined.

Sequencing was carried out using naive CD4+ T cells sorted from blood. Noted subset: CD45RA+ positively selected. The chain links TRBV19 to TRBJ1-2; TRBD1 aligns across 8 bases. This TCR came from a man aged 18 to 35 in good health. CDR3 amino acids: CASTILGQEHYGYTF. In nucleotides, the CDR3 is TGTGCCAGTACCATTCTGGGACAGGAACACTATGGCTACACCTTC.